Sequencing of this T cell receptor beta chain was carried out in a study of sequential checkpoint blockade in melanoma. Looking at the study overall: Around 90 pretreatment tumor DNA samples were TCRβ immunosequenced. Matched biopsies came pretreatment and at week 13 for twenty-two patients.

This clone was observed a handful of times. Its cognate antigen is unknown. Assay: immunoSEQ multiplex PCR; the TCRdb copy retains only in-frame clones and omits some. The repertoire has some 18,000 clones, less than 30% of them found once; the top ten carry roughly 6.8%. Noted treatment: randomized to nivolumab then ipilimumab (arm A) or the reverse (arm B). Patients had received no earlier DNA-damaging chemotherapy. Broader study findings: Response in arm A was associated with pretreatment TIL clonality.

V was clipped by 0 bases and J by 4 bases, with 13 bases between them. Germline V gene data show CDR1 as SGDLS and CDR2 as YYNGEE. The CDR3 has 16 residues. Source: tumor tissue (inferred from file names), taken from a patient given nivolumab and ipilimumab in sequence. This TCR derives from a human donor with melanoma. This rearrangement joins TRBV9 to TRBJ2-2, with no clear D. This chain's CDR3 is CASSVVGRGSTGELFF. The CDR3 DNA reads TGTGCCAGCAGCGTAGTGGGTAGAGGTTCCACCGGGGAGCTGTTTTTT.